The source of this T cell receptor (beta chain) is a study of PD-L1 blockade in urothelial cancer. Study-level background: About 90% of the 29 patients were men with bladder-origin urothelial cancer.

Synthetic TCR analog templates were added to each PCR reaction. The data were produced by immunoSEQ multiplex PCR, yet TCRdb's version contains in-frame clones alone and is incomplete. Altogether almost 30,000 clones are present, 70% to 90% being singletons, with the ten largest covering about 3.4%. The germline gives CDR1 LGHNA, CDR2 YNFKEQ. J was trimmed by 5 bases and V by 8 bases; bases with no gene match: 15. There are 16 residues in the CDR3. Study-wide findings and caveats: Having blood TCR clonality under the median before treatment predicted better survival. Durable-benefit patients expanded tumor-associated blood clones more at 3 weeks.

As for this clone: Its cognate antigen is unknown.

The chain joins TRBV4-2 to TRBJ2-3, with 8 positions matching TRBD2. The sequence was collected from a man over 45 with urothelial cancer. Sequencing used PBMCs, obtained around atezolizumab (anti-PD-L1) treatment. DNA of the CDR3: TGTGCCAGCGCGGGGGCTAGCGGGTCCTCGGGAGATACGCAGTATTTT. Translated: CASAGASGSSGDTQYF.